The rows below give T cell receptor beta chains drawn from one sample of a study of T cells after yellow fever vaccination. TCRdb re-called the 5' RACE reads through MiXCR, storing one row per CDR3 protein. Counted here are more than 65,000 distinct CDR3 sequences, about 6% occurring once; the ten biggest clones make up over 2%. This sample comprised CD4+ T cells sorted from PBMCs, obtained approximately 16 days after the first yellow fever vaccination. The receptors come from a man in his late teens or twenties who received the YFV17D yellow fever vaccine. The CDR3 runs from the conserved cysteine through the conserved F or W. A D gene is named only where the DNA matches it firmly. Clone sizes are given selectively: once, few, many, or a class where the clone is expanded.

TRBD1	TRBV20-1	TRBJ2-3	many	14	CSANRGLGTDTQYF	TGCAGTGCAAACAGGGGGCTGGGCACAGATACGCAGTATTTT
.	TRBV24-1	TRBJ2-3	many	13	CATSVGSTDTQYF	TGTGCCACCAGTGTCGGGAGCACAGATACGCAGTATTTT
.	TRBV7-2	TRBJ2-3	many	13	CASSFKGADTQYF	TGTGCCAGCAGCTTTAAAGGCGCAGATACGCAGTATTTT
.	TRBV7-2	TRBJ2-7	many	15	CASSLVGGLFDEQYF	TGTGCCAGCAGCTTAGTTGGGGGGCTATTCGACGAGCAGTACTTC
.	TRBV3-1	TRBJ2-4	.	17	CASSKPVLAIHKNIQYF	TGTGCCAGCAGCAAGCCGGTCCTAGCGATACACAAAAACATTCAGTACTTC
.	TRBV14	TRBJ2-3	few	17	CASSQGKMAGRTDTQYF	TGTGCCAGCAGCCAAGGAAAGATGGCGGGGCGGACAGATACGCAGTATTTT
.	TRBV20-1	TRBJ2-1	few	11	CSARKVVVQFF	TGCAGTGCTAGAAAGGTGGTCGTGCAGTTCTTC
.	TRBV6-1	TRBJ1-5	many	15	CASSLFGTSNQPQHF	TGTGCCAGCAGCTTGTTCGGGACGAGCAATCAGCCCCAGCATTTT
.	TRBV12-3/TRBV12-4	TRBJ2-5	many	10	CASSSGTQYF	TGTGCCAGCAGTTCCGGGACCCAGTACTTC
.	TRBV7-2	TRBJ2-1	many	14	CASSFTSTYNEQFF	TGTGCCAGCAGCTTTACCTCAACCTACAATGAGCAGTTCTTC
.	TRBV12-3/TRBV12-4	TRBJ2-1	many	13	CASSFGSTNEQFF	TGTGCCAGCAGTTTCGGCAGTACCAATGAGCAGTTCTTC
TRBD2	TRBV30	TRBJ2-7	many	16	CAWSTPMIAGEHEQYF	TGTGCCTGGAGTACCCCTATGATAGCGGGGGAACACGAGCAGTACTTC
.	TRBV7-9	TRBJ2-2	many	11	CASSLFGELFF	TGTGCCAGCAGCTTATTCGGGGAGCTGTTTTTT
.	TRBV12-3/TRBV12-4	TRBJ2-3	many	13	CASSLDMRDTQYF	TGTGCCAGCAGTTTAGACATGAGGGATACGCAGTATTTT
TRBD1	TRBV3-1	TRBJ2-7	many	12	CASSQTGDEQYF	TGTGCCAGCAGCCAGACAGGGGACGAGCAGTACTTC
.	TRBV12-3/TRBV12-4	TRBJ2-4	many	12	CASSFLVDIQYF	TGTGCCAGCAGTTTCTTAGTGGACATTCAGTACTTC
.	TRBV7-9	TRBJ1-5	.	17	CASSPRDRDYSNQPQHF	TGTGCCAGCAGCCCCCGGGACCGCGACTATAGCAATCAGCCCCAGCATTTT
TRBD2	TRBV3-1	TRBJ2-5	many	17	CASSQDPRSGAGETQYF	TGTGCCAGCAGCCAAGATCCTCGAAGCGGGGCAGGCGAGACCCAGTACTTC
TRBD2	TRBV20-1	TRBJ2-1	many	16	CSARDQRGFSYNEQFF	TGCAGTGCTAGAGATCAGCGGGGGTTTTCCTACAATGAGCAGTTCTTC
.	TRBV5-5	TRBJ2-2	many	15	CASSLERVVTGELFF	TGTGCCAGCAGCTTGGAAAGGGTGGTGACCGGGGAGCTGTTTTTT
.	TRBV5-6	TRBJ1-6	many	14	CASSLEGPVSPLHF	TGTGCCAGCAGCTTGGAAGGTCCCGTTTCACCCCTCCACTTT
.	TRBV5-1	TRBJ2-5	many	13	CASIPGAGETQYF	TGCGCCAGCATCCCTGGGGCCGGAGAGACCCAGTACTTC
.	TRBV6-2/TRBV6-3	TRBJ2-2	many	17	CASRRHNPGLKTGELFF	TGTGCCAGCCGACGGCATAACCCGGGACTGAAAACCGGGGAGCTGTTTTTT
.	TRBV25-1	TRBJ1-5	few	15	CASSDSGGGDQPQHF	TGTGCCAGCAGTGATAGTGGGGGGGGGGATCAGCCCCAGCATTTT
.	TRBV5-1	TRBJ2-3	many	14	CASSLALRTDTQYF	TGCGCCAGCAGCTTGGCCCTTCGCACAGATACGCAGTATTTT
.	TRBV29-1	TRBJ1-2	many	13	CSVEVDTFRGYTF	TGCAGCGTTGAAGTTGACACTTTCCGTGGCTACACCTTC
.	TRBV12-3/TRBV12-4	TRBJ1-4	many	14	CASSFSVQGEKLFF	TGTGCCAGCAGTTTCAGTGTGCAGGGGGAAAAACTGTTTTTT
.	TRBV6-5	TRBJ2-7	many	13	CASSYSGSYEQYF	TGTGCCAGCAGTTACTCGGGGTCCTACGAGCAGTACTTC
.	TRBV7-8	TRBJ2-6	.	13	CASLVVGANVLTF	TGTGCCAGCCTCGTGGTTGGGGCCAACGTCCTGACTTTC